The T cell receptor beta chain under discussion was sequenced for a study of tumor-infiltrating lymphocytes in primary liver carcinoma. Broader study findings: Because the samples were bulk unsorted, the study did not compare CD4+ and CD8+ repertoires.

This clonotype was observed a single time. Its antigen is as yet unknown. Compared with germline, one end of the junction differs, possibly owing to a read error. Germline assignment: CDR1 SGHAT and CDR2 FQNNGV. The CDR3 extends over 13 amino acids. Researchers drew blood RNA from unsorted whole blood and extracted germline DNA as well. A primer matching the constant region was used to make TCR beta cDNA from approximately 0.45 ug of total RNA. Libraries of TCR beta came from three nested multiplex PCR rounds with slightly modified ARM-PCR. TRBV1-TRBV30 forward and Cbeta reverse primers drove the first two roughly 10-cycle rounds. TCRdb fed the multiplex PCR reads into MiXCR, producing one record per CDR3 protein. The table records 300,000 to 350,000 distinct CDR3 sequences, around 50% of them present only once.

The TCR was taken from a woman in her 30s with primary liver carcinoma and hepatitis B virus infection. This chain uses TRBV11-2 with TRBJ2-7; D is uncertain. Source material: peripheral blood. The CDR3 sequence is CASSLGMLYEQYF. In DNA form, the CDR3 reads TGTGCCAGCAGCTTAGGGATGCTCTACGAGCAATACTTC.